This entry lists 27 T cell receptor beta chains sequenced from one sample in a study of blood T cell repertoires in COVID-19. Profiling relied on immunoSEQ multiplex PCR, and the TCRdb table lists in-frame clones only, not all of them. The sample consists of some 290,000 clones, 85% to 90% of them appearing once. The sample consisted of PBMCs or T cells enriched from blood (not recorded which). Receptor source: a woman aged 25 to 39 who had recovered from COVID-19.

The chain joins TRBV14 to TRBJ2-7; the D gene is possibly TRBD2 (6 bases). The length of the CDR3 is 17 residues. With 0 bases removed from V and 2 bases from J, the gap between germline ends came to 17 bases. Per germline, CDR1 SGHDN and CDR2 FVKESK. CDR3 nucleotides: TGTGCCAGCAGCCAAGACGACCGGGACTTCCCTACCTACGAGCAGTACTTC. Residues: CASSQDDRDFPTYEQYF. Full variable domain (outside the CDR3, taken from reference TRBV14 and TRBJ2-7): EAGVTQFPSHSVIEKGQTVTLRCDPISGHDNLYWYRRVMGKEIKFLLHFVKESKQDESGMPNNRFLAERTGGTYSTLKVQPAELEDSGVYFCASSQDDRDFPTYEQYFGPGTRLTVT.

The chain is built from TRBV7-9 and TRBJ2-2, with 8 bases lining up with TRBD1. Germline V gene data show CDR1 as SEHNR and CDR2 as FQNEAQ (reference sequence). This CDR3 is 17 amino acids long. The V segment lost 5 bases and the J segment 6 bases; nucleotides outside the gene matches: 14. The CDR3 spells CASSDWRTGLISGELFF. The CDR3 bases are TGTGCCAGCAGCGACTGGAGGACAGGGCTTATATCCGGGGAGCTGTTTTTT.

The rearrangement links TRBV7-6 to TRBJ1-3, with D possibly being TRBD1 (5 bases). V shed 2 bases and J shed 0 bases, with 14 bases lying between them. Germline V CDR1 and CDR2: SGHVS, FNYEAQ. CDR3 length equals 17 residues. CDR3 nucleotide sequence: TGTGCCAGCAGCTTACTACCCGACAGCAACTCTGGAAACACCATATATTTT. Amino acids: CASSLLPDSNSGNTIYF. Full variable domain (remainder filled in from reference TRBV7-6 and TRBJ1-3): GAGVSQSPRYKVTKRGQDVALRCDPISGHVSLYWYRQALGQGPEFLTYFNYEAQQDKSGLPNDRFSAERPEGSISTLTIQRTEQRDSAMYRCASSLLPDSNSGNTIYFGEGSWLTVV.

The rearrangement links TRBV28 to TRBJ1-1; TRBD1 matches 8 bases. The J segment lost 4 bases and the V segment lost 5 bases, leaving 6 bases of the junction unmatched. Germline V gene data show CDR1 as MDHEN and CDR2 as SYDVKM. CDR3 length equals 14 residues. DNA for the CDR3: TGTGCCAGCAGTCCTTCTGACAGGGGCACTGAAGCTTTCTTT. The encoded protein is CASSPSDRGTEAFF.

The chain combines TRBV11-2 with TRBJ1-1; D remains ambiguous. Germline-derived CDR1 and CDR2 are SGHAT and FQNNGV. The CDR3 has 14 amino acids. V lost 5 bases and J lost 2, with 12 bases in between. The CDR3 here is CASSPQSGNTEAFF. DNA for the CDR3: TGTGCCAGCAGCCCTCAGTCGGGAAACACTGAAGCTTTCTTT.

The chain links TRBV13 to TRBJ1-1, with D possibly being TRBD1 (6 bases). This CDR3 contains 13 residues. The germline CDR1 and CDR2 sequences are PRHDT and FYEKMQ (reference sequence). Trimming left V 5 bases short and J 7 bases short, with 14 bases between. The CDR3 protein is CASSPGGADEAFF. The CDR3 coding sequence is TGTGCCAGCAGCCCTGGGGGGGCCGATGAAGCTTTCTTT.

This clone was observed a single time. V is TRBV5-4 and J is TRBJ2-1; D is perhaps TRBD2 (5 bases). V was pared by 1 base and J by 1 base, with 9 bases between. The CDR3 consists of 15 residues. CDR1 and CDR2 (germline): SGHNT, YYREEE (reference sequence). CDR3: CASSLQRTSYNEQFF. In DNA, the CDR3 is TGTGCCAGCAGCTTGCAGCGGACTTCCTACAATGAGCAGTTCTTC.

The rearrangement uses TRBV25-1 and TRBJ1-2; TRBD1 agrees at 7 bases. This CDR3 is built from 15 residues. The V segment lost 5 bases and the J segment 7 bases; nucleotides outside the gene matches: 13. Looked up from germline, CDR1 is MGHDK and CDR2 is SYGVNS. CDR3: CASSPPGQTRGGYTF. In DNA, the CDR3 is TGTGCCAGCAGTCCTCCGGGACAGACAAGGGGTGGCTACACCTTC.

The V gene is TRBV7-9, the J gene TRBJ2-2, with 7 bases aligning to TRBD1. Germline V gene data show CDR1 as SEHNR and CDR2 as FQNEAQ (reference sequence). Trimming took 2 bases from V and 6 from J; bases not matched to a gene: 0. The CDR3 loop spans 13 amino acids. This chain's CDR3 is CASSLTGAGELFF. As DNA, the CDR3 is TGTGCCAGCAGCTTAACAGGGGCCGGGGAGCTGTTTTTT.

The genes are TRBV5-6 and TRBJ1-4, with 7 bases identical to TRBD1. J was trimmed by 7 bases and V by 3 bases; bases with no gene match: 9. The CDR3 spans 15 residues. The germline V gene has CDR1 SGHDT and CDR2 YYEEEE. The DNA for the CDR3 is TGTGCCAGCAGCTCCAGACAGGGTTTCGGTGAAAAACTGTTTTTT. Amino acid sequence: CASSSRQGFGEKLFF.

V is TRBV11-2 and J is TRBJ2-3; 7 positions match TRBD1. Germline loops: CDR1 SGHAT, CDR2 FQNNGV. The length of the CDR3 is 17 residues. Trimming at V came to 5 bases and at J to 2 bases, leaving 13 bases not matched to a gene. The CDR3 nucleotides are TGTGCCAGCAGCCCTACCTCCAGGGGGACCTACACAGATACGCAGTATTTT. Protein sequence: CASSPTSRGTYTDTQYF.

V is TRBV5-5 and J is TRBJ2-5, with 12 bases fitting TRBD2. This CDR3 is built from 16 residues. The trim removed 0 bases at V and 4 bases at J, leaving 4 bases unmatched. Germline V lookup: CDR1 SGHKS, CDR2 YYEKEE (reference sequence). CDR3 residues: CASSLGLAGVGETQYF. In DNA form, the CDR3 reads TGTGCCAGCAGCTTGGGACTAGCGGGAGTCGGAGAGACCCAGTACTTC.

V usage is TRBV27 and J usage is TRBJ2-7; 7 bases map to TRBD2. This CDR3 has 17 amino acids. Germline V CDR1 and CDR2: MNHEY, SMNVEV (reference sequence). J was trimmed by 3 bases and V by 2 bases; bases with no gene match: 13. The CDR3 nucleotides read TGTGCCAGCAGTTTAAAACACCCCAGGCTAGCGGTCTACGAGCAGTACTTC. Translated: CASSLKHPRLAVYEQYF.

The chain joins TRBV19 to TRBJ1-5; maybe TRBD1 (6 bases). The CDR3 has 15 amino acids. V was pared by 6 bases and J by 2 bases, with 14 bases between. In germline, CDR1 is LNHDA, CDR2 SQIVND (reference sequence). The CDR3 protein is CASSPGGGGNQPQHF. The CDR3, as DNA: TGTGCCAGTAGCCCCGGGGGGGGCGGCAATCAGCCCCAGCATTTT. Full variable domain (remainder filled in from reference TRBV19 and TRBJ1-5): DGGITQSPKYLFRKEGQNVTLSCEQNLNHDAMYWYRQDPGQGLRLIYYSQIVNDFQKGDIAEGYSVSREKKESFPLTVTSAQKNPTAFYLCASSPGGGGNQPQHFGDGTRLSIL.

This chain links TRBV5-1 with TRBJ2-1; D unclear. The length of the CDR3 is 13 residues. CDR1 is SGHRS and CDR2 is YFSETQ in the germline V gene. Between the trimmed V and J ends, which lost 2 bases and 8 bases, there was a span of 11 bases. For the CDR3, the DNA is TGCGCCAGCAGCTTCGCCTATGGAGATGAGCAGTTCTTC. Amino acids: CASSFAYGDEQFF.

The V gene is TRBV19, the J gene TRBJ2-1; no definite D call. V was clipped by 6 bases and J by 5 bases, with 11 bases between them. CDR1 LNHDA and CDR2 SQIVND come from the germline V gene (reference sequence). This CDR3 contains 13 residues. The CDR3 loop reads CASSPDWDNEQFF. Here the CDR3 DNA reads TGTGCCAGTAGCCCTGACTGGGACAATGAGCAGTTCTTC. Filled out from reference TRBV19 and TRBJ2-1, the complete variable domain reads DGGITQSPKYLFRKEGQNVTLSCEQNLNHDAMYWYRQDPGQGLRLIYYSQIVNDFQKGDIAEGYSVSREKKESFPLTVTSAQKNPTAFYLCASSPDWDNEQFFGPGTRLTVL.

This chain uses TRBV9 with TRBJ2-5, with a weak D call TRBD1 (5 bases). V lost 3 bases and J 0 bases, leaving 9 bases between the germline ends. The CDR3 consists of 14 residues. Germline-derived CDR1 and CDR2 are SGDLS and YYNGEE. CDR3 residues: CASSGQTDQETQYF. The CDR3 region has the DNA TGTGCCAGCAGCGGGCAGACAGACCAAGAGACCCAGTACTTC.

This chain connects TRBV19 to TRBJ1-2; a weak D match, TRBD1 (5 bases). Germline V lookup: CDR1 LNHDA, CDR2 SQIVND (reference sequence). The CDR3 loop spans 13 amino acids. Trimming pared 6 bases from V and 6 bases from J, leaving 14 bases between. The CDR3 here is CASSPTGVHGYTF. The CDR3, as DNA: TGTGCCAGTAGCCCCACAGGCGTTCATGGCTACACCTTC.

The CDR3: CASSIRGQGRLEETQYF. For the CDR3, the DNA is TGTGCCAGTAGTATCCGGGGACAGGGGAGATTGGAAGAGACCCAGTACTTC. The genes are TRBV19 and TRBJ2-5, with TRBD1 matching over 10 bases. The V gene end was trimmed by 3 bases and the J gene end by 3 bases; junction bases not matched to a gene: 10. The length of the CDR3 is 17 residues. Germline assignment: CDR1 LNHDA and CDR2 SQIVND (reference sequence).

This clone was detected only once. Other DNA sequences in the sample encode the same CDR3. The CDR3 protein is CASSYGQGGEKLFF. In DNA, the CDR3 is TGTGCCAGCAGTTACGGACAGGGTGGGGAAAAACTGTTTTTT. V gene TRBV6-5 combines with J gene TRBJ1-4, with 8 bases matching TRBD1. With 2 bases clipped from V and 8 bases from J, the junction kept 4 bases outside the gene matches. This CDR3 is 14 amino acids long. Germline CDR1 and CDR2: MNHEY and SVGAGI.

This chain links TRBV10-3 with TRBJ2-2; D is perhaps TRBD2 (6 bases). V lost 7 bases to trimming and J lost 3 bases, with 9 bases between them. The CDR3 loop spans 13 amino acids. The germline V gene has CDR1 ENHRY and CDR2 SYGVKD. CDR3 bases: TGTGCCATCACTTGGGGGGACACCGGGGAGCTGTTTTTT. Translation gives CAITWGDTGELFF.

The chain carries TRBV15 and TRBJ1-1; TRBD1 might be the D (5 bases). CDR1 and CDR2 from the germline V gene are LNHNV and YYDKDF (reference sequence). The CDR3 sequence is 14 residues long. V lost 5 bases and J lost 4, with 14 bases in between. In nucleotides, the CDR3 is TGTGCCACCAGCGTGGGGGGGTTTGGCACTGAAGCTTTCTTT. This gives the protein CATSVGGFGTEAFF.

The chain combines TRBV2 with TRBJ1-4; possible D gene TRBD1, 5 bases. CDR1 is SNHLY and CDR2 is FYNNEI in the germline V gene. The CDR3 covers 14 residues. Trimming took 7 bases from V and 1 from J, leaving 10 bases between them. The CDR3 nucleotides are TGTGCCAGCAACCAGGGTATAACTAATGAAAAACTGTTTTTT. Its protein product is CASNQGITNEKLFF.

The chain is built from TRBV18 and TRBJ1-1; 7 bases match TRBD1. Germline CDR1 KGHSH, CDR2 LQKENI. V gave up 3 bases and J gave up 5 bases; unmatched junction bases: 9. This CDR3 is 15 amino acids long. The CDR3 region is CASSPLAGGETEAFF. As DNA, the CDR3 is TGTGCCAGCTCACCCCTGGCAGGGGGTGAGACTGAAGCTTTCTTT.

This clone appeared a single time. The chain is built from TRBV19 and TRBJ1-1; 7 bases map to TRBD1. The CDR3 covers 16 residues. J was trimmed by 3 bases and V by 0 bases; bases with no gene match: 7. From germline, CDR1 is LNHDA and CDR2 SQIVND (reference sequence). CDR3: CASSIDLTGADTEAFF. The CDR3 nucleotides read TGTGCCAGTAGTATAGATTTAACAGGGGCTGACACTGAAGCTTTCTTT.

The chain links TRBV29-1 to TRBJ1-1; TRBD1 agrees at 9 bases. Germline V gene lookup returns CDR1 SQVTM and CDR2 ANQGSEA. V gave up 7 bases and J gave up 6 bases; unmatched junction bases: 24. The CDR3 extends over 18 amino acids. This chain's CDR3 is CSGGKDTGGAGSRPEAFF. CDR3 in DNA: TGCAGCGGTGGGAAGGACACAGGGGGCGCGGGTTCGAGGCCTGAAGCTTTCTTT.

V and J are TRBV27 and TRBJ2-3, with 8 nucleotides matching TRBD2. Unmatched junction bases numbered 18, after V lost 3 bases and J lost 4 bases. This CDR3 is 19 amino acids long. From germline, CDR1 is MNHEY and CDR2 SMNVEV (reference sequence). DNA for the CDR3: TGTGCCAGCAGTTTGTCCTCCGGGATAGCGGGGAATAGGGCAGATACGCAGTATTTT. Protein product: CASSLSSGIAGNRADTQYF.